This T cell receptor beta chain was sequenced for a study of T cell repertoires in cytomegalovirus infection. About the research overall: CMV infection together with matching HLA type was indicated by public TCR beta signatures. General study results and limits: CMV carriers with the relevant HLA were identified by cumulative public TCR beta family frequency. HLA-C-restricted CMV clonotypes gave the most frequent clonotype in two of eight donors.

TCRdb reprocessed the reads via MiXCR and lists one record per CDR3 protein. The table shows 110,000 to 150,000 distinct CDR3 sequences, with 32% occurring only once. About this clonotype: The antigen remains unidentified.

This CDR3 is built from 13 residues. The V end lost 4 bases, the J end lost 4 bases, and 11 bases lay between the germline ends. Germline CDR1 is SGHDT and CDR2 is YYEEEE. Sequenced here: CD8+ T cells from cultured PBMCs, sampled from culture after CMV antigen stimulation. This chain links TRBV5-6 with TRBJ1-2; tentative D call: TRBD1 (5 bases). The clonotype comes from a human donor in good health (CMV status not recorded). Some clones in this sample may be carry-over from other donors' samples. CDR3 region: CASSPGASYGYTF. DNA for the CDR3: TGTGCCAGCAGCCCTGGGGCCAGCTATGGCTACACCTTC.